Many counts were recorded for the clone carrying this TCR beta chain. This sample was taken from a study of blood T cell repertoires in COVID-19. The germline V gene encodes CDR1 MDHEN and CDR2 SYDVKM. This CDR3 contains 16 residues. After removal of 6 bases from V and 6 bases from J, the junction contained 17 bases not matched to a gene. Profiled with immunoSEQ multiplex PCR; TCRdb holds only in-frame clones, not every one. The data contain about 160,000 clones, about 91% of them seen just once; the ten biggest clones take up under 5%. This clonotype was sampled from a woman in her fifties or sixties who had recovered from COVID-19. Sequenced sample: peripheral blood. The chain links TRBV28 to TRBJ2-7; TRBD2 matches at 7 bases. The CDR3 nucleotides are TGTGCCAGCAGGAGTTCAGGTAGCGGGTGGTCGAGCGAGCAGTACTTC. Residues: CASRSSGSGWSSEQYF.